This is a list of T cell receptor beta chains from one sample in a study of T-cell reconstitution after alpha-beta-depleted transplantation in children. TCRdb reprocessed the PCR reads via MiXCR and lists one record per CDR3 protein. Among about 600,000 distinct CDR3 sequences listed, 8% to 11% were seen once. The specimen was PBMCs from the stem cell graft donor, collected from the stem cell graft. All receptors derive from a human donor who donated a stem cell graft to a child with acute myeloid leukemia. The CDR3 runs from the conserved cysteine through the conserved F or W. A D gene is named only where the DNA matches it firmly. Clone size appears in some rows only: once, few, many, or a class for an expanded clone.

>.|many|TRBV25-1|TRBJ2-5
TGTGCCAGCAGTGAATTGGCAGCGGAGACCCAGTACTTC
CASSELAAETQYF
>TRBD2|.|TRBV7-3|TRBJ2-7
TGTGCCAGCAATCGCACTAGCGGGAACATTTCCTACGAGCAGTACTTC
CASNRTSGNISYEQYF
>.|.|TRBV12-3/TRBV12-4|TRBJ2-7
TGTGCCAGCACCTCAAACTCTGGGCGGGCAGGTCGTGCCGAGCAGTACTTC
CASTSNSGRAGRAEQYF
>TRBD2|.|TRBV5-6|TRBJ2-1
TGTGCCAGCAGCTTATCAACGGGACTAGCGGTTTACAATGAGCAGTTCTTC
CASSLSTGLAVYNEQFF
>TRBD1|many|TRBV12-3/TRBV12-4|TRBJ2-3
TGTGCCAGCAGTTCCCCGGACAGGGGCGGCACAGATACGCAGTATTTT
CASSSPDRGGTDTQYF
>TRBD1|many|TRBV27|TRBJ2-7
TGTGCCAGCAGTTTAGCGACAGGGGGCCGGGAGCAGTACTTC
CASSLATGGREQYF
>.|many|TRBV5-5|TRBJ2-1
TGTGCCAGCAGCCTAATCGGCAGAACTGAGCAGTTCTTC
CASSLIGRTEQFF
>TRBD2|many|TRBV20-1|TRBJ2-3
TGCAGTGCTCCAACTAGCGGGAACACAGATACGCAGTATTTT
CSAPTSGNTDTQYF
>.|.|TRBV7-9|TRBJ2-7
TGTGCCAGCAGCCCCGGCGGGGGCAGGACCACTTACGAGCAGTACTTC
CASSPGGGRTTYEQYF
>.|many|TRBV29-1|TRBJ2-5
TGCAGCGTGGGCGGCGGGTACCAAGAGACCCAGTACTTC
CSVGGGYQETQYF
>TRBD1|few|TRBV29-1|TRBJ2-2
TGCAGCGCCATGACAGGGACCGGGGAGCTGTTTTTT
CSAMTGTGELFF
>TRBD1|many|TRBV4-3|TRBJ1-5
TGCGCCAGCAGCCTGGGGACAGCTAATCAGCCCCAGCATTTT
CASSLGTANQPQHF
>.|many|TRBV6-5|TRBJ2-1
TGTGCCAGCAGTTACTCTCGCGGTGAGCAGTTCTTC
CASSYSRGEQFF
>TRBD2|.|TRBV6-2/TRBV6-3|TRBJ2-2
TGTGCCAGCAGTTTGGGGGGGAGAAACACCGGGGAGGTGTTTTTT
CASSLGGRNTGEVFF
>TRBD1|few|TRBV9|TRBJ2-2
TGTGCCAGCAGCGGGGGGGGGACAGGGGTTGCCGGGGAGCTGTTTTTT
CASSGGGTGVAGELFF
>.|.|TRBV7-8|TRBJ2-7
TGTGCCAGCAGCTTAGCTAGAGAGTCCTACGAGCAGTACTTC
CASSLARESYEQYF
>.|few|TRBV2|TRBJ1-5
TGTGCCAGCAGTGAAGCAAACAGGCATCAGCCCCAGCATTTT
CASSEANRHQPQHF
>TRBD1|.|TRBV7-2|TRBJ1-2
TGTGCCAGCAGCCCAGGGACAGACATCCCTTATATGAATGGCTACACCTTC
CASSPGTDIPYMNGYTF
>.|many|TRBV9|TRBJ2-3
TGTGCCAGCAGCGTAGTGGCGGGTAGCACAGATACGCAGTATTTT
CASSVVAGSTDTQYF
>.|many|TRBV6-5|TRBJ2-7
TGTGCCAGCAGTTCGCCTCTCCTAGTGAGTTACGAGCAGTACTTC
CASSSPLLVSYEQYF
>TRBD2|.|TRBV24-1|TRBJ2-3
TGTGCCACCAGTGCCGGACTAGCGGGAGGGAGAACAGATACGCAGTATTTT
CATSAGLAGGRTDTQYF
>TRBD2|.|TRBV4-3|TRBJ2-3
TGCGCCAGCAGCCAAGAACTAGCGGGAGGGGGAGATACGCAGTATTTT
CASSQELAGGGDTQYF
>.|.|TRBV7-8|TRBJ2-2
TGTGCCAGCAGCCAAAAAGCGGGGAACACCGGGGAGCTGTTTTTT
CASSQKAGNTGELFF
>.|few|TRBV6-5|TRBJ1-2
TGTGCCAGCAGTTCCCCAGTAAACTATGGCTACACCTTC
CASSSPVNYGYTF
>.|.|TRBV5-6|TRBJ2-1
TGTGCCAGCAGCTTGTCCTCTAGCTCGGATGAGCAGTTCTTC
CASSLSSSSDEQFF
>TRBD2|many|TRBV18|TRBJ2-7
TGTGCCAGCTCACCCGGGACTAGCGGGAGGGCCTACGAGCAGTACTTC
CASSPGTSGRAYEQYF
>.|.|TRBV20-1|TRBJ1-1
TGCAGTGCTAGTGGACCCAGGGGTTTAGGACGGAACACTGAAGCTTTCTTT
CSASGPRGLGRNTEAFF
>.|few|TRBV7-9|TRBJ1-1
TGTGCCAGCAGCTTACCGGGCGAGAACACTGAAGCTTTCTTT
CASSLPGENTEAFF
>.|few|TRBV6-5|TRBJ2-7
TGTGCCAGCAGTTACCTGACCTCGCCCTCTAGCTCCTACGAGCAGTACTTC
CASSYLTSPSSSYEQYF
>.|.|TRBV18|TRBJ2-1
TGTGCCAGCTCACCCACGGTGAGGCATGAGCAGTTCTTC
CASSPTVRHEQFF
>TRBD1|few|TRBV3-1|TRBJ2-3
TGTGCCAGCAGCCATCGGCGACAGGGCGTAGGGTCGAGCACAGATACGCAGTATTTT
CASSHRRQGVGSSTDTQYF
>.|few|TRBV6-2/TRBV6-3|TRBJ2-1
TGTGCCAGCAGTTTCATGGGCAGCTTCTACAATGAGCAGTTCTTC
CASSFMGSFYNEQFF
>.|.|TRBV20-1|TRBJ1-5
TGCAGTGCTAGTGCCGACGGGAATCAGCCCCAGCATTTT
CSASADGNQPQHF
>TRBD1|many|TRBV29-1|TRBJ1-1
TGCAGCGCGACAGGGGGCTGGACTGAAGCTTTCTTT
CSATGGWTEAFF
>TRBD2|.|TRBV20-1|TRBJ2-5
TGCAGTGCTGGACTAGCGGGAGGTTGGGTGTTC
CSAGLAGGWVF
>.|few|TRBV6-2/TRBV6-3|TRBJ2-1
TGTGCCAGCAGTTACGGGAGCTACGGAGAACTAGCTGGGAACAATGAGCAGTTCTTC
CASSYGSYGELAGNNEQFF
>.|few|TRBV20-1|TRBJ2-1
TGCAGTGCTAGACCTGGGGGGAAGGACAATGAGCAGTTCTTC
CSARPGGKDNEQFF
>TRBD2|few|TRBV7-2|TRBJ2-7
TGTGCCAGCAGCTTAATACTAGCGGGAGTGAGGGAGCAGTACTTC
CASSLILAGVREQYF
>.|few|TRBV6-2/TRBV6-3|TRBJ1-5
TGTGCCAGCAGTTACTCGGGGATTGGCAATCAGCCCCAGCATTTT
CASSYSGIGNQPQHF
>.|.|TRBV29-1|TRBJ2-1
TGCAGCGTCCGTAGGGGACACAATGAGCAGTTCTTC
CSVRRGHNEQFF
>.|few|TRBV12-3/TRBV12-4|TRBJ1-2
TGTGCCAGCAGTATCGGACCCAGGATCGGGAATGGCTACACCTTC
CASSIGPRIGNGYTF
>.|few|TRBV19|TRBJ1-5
TGTGCCAGTAGTCCCCTTTTCTCGGACAACAATCAGCCCCAGCATTTT
CASSPLFSDNNQPQHF
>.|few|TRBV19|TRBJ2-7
TGTGCCAGTAGTAGATTCGGCGGGACCTACGAGCAGTACTTC
CASSRFGGTYEQYF
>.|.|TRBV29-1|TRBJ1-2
TGCAGCGTTCACGCTGATGACAGCACGACCTATGGCTACACCTTC
CSVHADDSTTYGYTF
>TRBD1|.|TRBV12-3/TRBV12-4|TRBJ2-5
TGTGCCAGCGGTCGATTGGGACAGGGGGCAACAGAGACCCAGTACTTC
CASGRLGQGATETQYF
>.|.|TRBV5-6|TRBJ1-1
TGTGCCAGCAGCTTGGTTAGCCTCTCAGGGGTGACTGAAGCTTTCTTT
CASSLVSLSGVTEAFF
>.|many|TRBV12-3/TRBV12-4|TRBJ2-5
TGTGCCAGCAGTTTACGAGAGACCCAGTACTTC
CASSLRETQYF
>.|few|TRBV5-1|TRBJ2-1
TGCGCCAGCAGCTTACAGGGAGTGAGCACCTACAATGAGCAGTTCTTC
CASSLQGVSTYNEQFF
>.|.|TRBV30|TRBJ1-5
TGTGCCTGGAGTGGGACTGCTAGCAATCAGCCCCAGCATTTT
CAWSGTASNQPQHF
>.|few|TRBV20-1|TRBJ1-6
TGCAGTGCGGCCCCAGCCTCTAATTCACCCCTCCACTTT
CSAAPASNSPLHF
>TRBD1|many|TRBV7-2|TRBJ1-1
TGTGCCAGCAGCCGCGTTACAGGGGGCCCTAACACTGAAGCTTTCTTT
CASSRVTGGPNTEAFF
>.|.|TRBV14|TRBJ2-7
TGTGCCAGCAGGAGTAGGGGCTCCTACGAGCAGTACTTC
CASRSRGSYEQYF
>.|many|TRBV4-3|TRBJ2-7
TGCGCCAGCAGCCTCGAAGCCGGGTCTAGAGACGAGCAGTACTTC
CASSLEAGSRDEQYF
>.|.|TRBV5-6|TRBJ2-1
TGTGCCAGCAGCTTGCGGCAGCCGAGCTCCTACAATGAGCAGTTCTTC
CASSLRQPSSYNEQFF
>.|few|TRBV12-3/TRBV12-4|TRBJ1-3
TGTGCCAGCAGCACAGGGAGGTCTGGAAACACCATATATTTT
CASSTGRSGNTIYF
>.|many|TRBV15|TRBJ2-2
TGTGCCACCAGCAGGTCGGCCGGGGAGCTGTTTTTT
CATSRSAGELFF